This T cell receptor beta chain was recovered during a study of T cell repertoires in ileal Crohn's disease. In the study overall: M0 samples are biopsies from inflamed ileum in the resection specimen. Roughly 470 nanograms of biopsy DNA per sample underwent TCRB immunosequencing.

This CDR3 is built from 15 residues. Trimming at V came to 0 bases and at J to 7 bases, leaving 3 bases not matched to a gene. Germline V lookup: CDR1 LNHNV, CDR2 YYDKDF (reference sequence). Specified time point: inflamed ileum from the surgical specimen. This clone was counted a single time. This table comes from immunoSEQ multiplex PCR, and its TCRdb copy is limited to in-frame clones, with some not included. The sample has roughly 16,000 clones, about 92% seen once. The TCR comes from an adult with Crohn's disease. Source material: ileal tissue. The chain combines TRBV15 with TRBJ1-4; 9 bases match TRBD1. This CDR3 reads CATSREGTGIEKLFF. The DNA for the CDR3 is TGTGCCACCAGCAGAGAGGGGACAGGGATTGAAAAACTGTTTTTT.